The present T cell receptor beta chain was sequenced within a study of blood T cells in healthy people across ages. Study at large: Template switching retrieved approximately one barcoded beta molecule for each two T cells.

Findings and limits, study-wide: The lack of PBMC sorting stopped any conclusive naive versus antigen-experienced comparison. As naive T cell percentage varied, TCR beta diversity correlated strongly with it. It was held that diversity estimates obtained from one million T cells represented underestimates.

The second PCR ran about 6 to 12 cycles with a sample-barcoded 5' primer and J-beta primers. One entry per CDR3 protein results from TCRdb running MiXCR on the 5' RACE reads. The data hold 1,800,000 or so distinct CDR3 sequences, with roughly 43% observed a single time. This clonotype was counted only a few times. The target antigen is unknown. Sequencing input: blood. This TCR derives from a human donor in good health.

The CDR3 bases are TGTGCCAGCAGCTTTTCCGGGGTAACTAATGAAAAACTGTTTTTT. It is translated as CASSFSGVTNEKLFF. The chain carries TRBV7-9 and TRBJ1-4; D gene ambiguous. Germline V gene sequence: CDR1 SEHNR, CDR2 FQNEAQ (reference sequence). The CDR3 is made up of 15 amino acids. Trimming removed 3 bases from V and 1 base from J, with 9 bases in between.